A single sample is the source of the 15 T cell receptor beta chains below, sequenced in a study of T cell responses to AZD1222 COVID-19 vaccine. Only in-frame clones appear in the TCRdb table, and some are missing; sequencing was by immunoSEQ multiplex PCR. The data hold approximately 89,000 clones, with around nine tenths observed a single time. Sequenced here: peripheral blood, sampled on day 0 of MenACWY control vaccination. The receptors shown here come from an adult in good health.

This chain links TRBV3-1 (or the pseudogene TRBV3-2) with TRBJ2-5; perhaps TRBD2 as D (6 bases). Between the trimmed V and J ends, which lost 0 bases and 5 bases, there was a span of 16 bases. CDR1 and CDR2 (germline): LGHDT, YNNKEL (reference sequence). The CDR3 runs to 16 residues. The CDR3 bases are TGTGCCAGCAGCCAAGACCCAATGGGACTTGGGGAGACCCAGTACTTC. The encoded protein is CASSQDPMGLGETQYF.

This clone was detected once. This chain connects TRBV11-2 to TRBJ2-7; 7 nucleotides agree with TRBD2. CDR3 length: 14 amino acids. CDR1 is SGHAT, CDR2 FQNNGV, per germline. The V and J ends lost 4 bases and 7 bases, in that order; junction bases with no gene match: 10. The CDR3 sequence: CASSWRGTPGEQYF. CDR3 DNA sequence: TGTGCCAGCAGCTGGCGGGGGACTCCCGGGGAGCAGTACTTC.

The chain joins TRBV28 to TRBJ2-2; 7 bases are shared with TRBD1. Germline V gives CDR1 MDHEN, CDR2 SYDVKM. After removal of 8 bases from V and 8 bases from J, the junction contained 11 bases not matched to a gene. The CDR3 spans 14 residues. DNA of the CDR3: TGTGCCAGCCAGGGGGAGTTTCGGGGTGGGGAGCTGTTTTTT. It is translated as CASQGEFRGGELFF.

The chain carries TRBV2 and TRBJ1-6; unclear D gene. V gave up 7 bases and J gave up 8 bases, with 12 bases separating them. This CDR3 has 13 amino acids. Germline V lookup: CDR1 SNHLY, CDR2 FYNNEI. The CDR3 DNA is TGTGCCAGCACTTACGATCCGGATTCACCCCTCCACTTT. It encodes CASTYDPDSPLHF.

The chain carries TRBV5-4 and TRBJ2-1; tentatively, D is TRBD2 (5 bases). Germline CDR1 SGHNT, CDR2 YYREEE (reference sequence). The CDR3 is 15 amino acids. V lost 1 base and J 6 bases, leaving 14 bases between the germline ends. CDR3 coding DNA: TGTGCCAGCAGCTTGCCCCTGAGGGTTGGCAATGAGCAGTTCTTC. Its translation is CASSLPLRVGNEQFF.

Concerning this clone itself: Other nucleotide sequences in the sample specify the same CDR3. The chain uses TRBV12-3 or TRBV12-4 and TRBJ2-1; perhaps TRBD1 as D (5 bases). The CDR3 runs to 13 residues. V was shortened by 1 base and J by 5 bases, with 6 bases between the two germline ends. The CDR3 coding sequence is TGTGCCAGCAGTTTAGGACAGAACAATGAGCAGTTCTTC. Translated: CASSLGQNNEQFF.

The rearrangement links TRBV5-1 to TRBJ2-2; TRBD1 aligns across 10 bases. The CDR3 extends over 21 amino acids. V lost 3 bases and J lost 5; bases outside the gene matches: 22. CDR1 and CDR2 from the germline V gene are SGHRS and YFSETQ. The CDR3 reads CASSSNPTGGFGGRSTGELFF. CDR3 sequence (DNA): TGCGCCAGCAGCTCCAATCCGACAGGGGGCTTTGGCGGGAGATCGACCGGGGAGCTGTTTTTT.

This chain connects TRBV6-5 to TRBJ1-4, with TRBD1 matching 8 bases. The CDR3 is made up of 15 amino acids. J was trimmed by 7 bases and V by 6 bases; bases with no gene match: 10. Looked up from germline, CDR1 is MNHEY and CDR2 is SVGAGI. The CDR3 loop reads CASRLDRAKGEKLFF. In DNA, the CDR3 is TGTGCCAGCAGACTGGACAGGGCCAAGGGTGAAAAACTGTTTTTT.

This clone has only one observation. This chain uses TRBV6-5 with TRBJ1-1; TRBD1 is a possible D gene (5 bases). CDR1 MNHEY and CDR2 SVGAGI come from the germline V gene. The V end was cut by 2 bases, the J end by 3 bases, with 13 bases between. The CDR3 spans 15 residues. CDR3 sequence reads: CASSYGGASDTEAFF. The CDR3 coding sequence is TGTGCCAGCAGTTACGGTGGGGCGTCGGACACTGAAGCTTTCTTT.

This sequence joins TRBV5-1 and TRBJ2-7; D ambiguous. Germline V gene sequence: CDR1 SGHRS, CDR2 YFSETQ. V was pared by 0 bases and J by 6 bases, with 10 bases between. The CDR3 runs 13 residues. Here the CDR3 DNA reads TGCGCCAGCAGCTTGGCTGGGGTCGCCGAGCAGTACTTC. As protein: CASSLAGVAEQYF.

Only one count was recorded for this clone. The CDR3 DNA sequence: TGTGCCAGCAGCTTGCGCGGGAGGGTCATAAACACCGGGGAGCTGTTTTTT. Encoded protein: CASSLRGRVINTGELFF. The chain links TRBV11-2 to TRBJ2-2; 9 bases are a match to TRBD2. Trimming took 3 bases from V and 2 from J; bases not matched to a gene: 7. The CDR3 contains 17 residues. The germline CDR1 and CDR2 sequences are SGHAT and FQNNGV. Based on the CDR3 plus reference TRBV11-2 and TRBJ2-2, the full variable domain is EAGVAQSPRYKIIEKRQSVAFWCNPISGHATLYWYQQILGQGPKLLIQFQNNGVVDDSQLPKDRFSAERLKGVDSTLKIQPAKLEDSAVYLCASSLRGRVINTGELFFGEGSRLTVL.

The CDR3 loop is CSVEVVQGVGGYTF. CDR3 nucleotides: TGCAGCGTTGAAGTCGTCCAGGGCGTCGGAGGCTACACCTTC. The genes are TRBV29-1 and TRBJ1-2; possible D gene TRBD1, 5 bases. This CDR3 contains 14 residues. CDR1 and CDR2 from the germline V gene are SQVTM and ANQGSEA. V was cut by 1 base and J by 8 bases, with 17 bases left in between.

The CDR3 loop is CASSPNGNTEAFF. The CDR3 bases are TGTGCCAGCAGCCCGAACGGGAACACTGAAGCTTTCTTT. The chain uses TRBV9 and TRBJ1-1, with D uncertain. This CDR3 is built from 13 residues. V lost 4 bases to trimming and J lost 1 base, with 8 bases between them. The germline V gene has CDR1 SGDLS and CDR2 YYNGEE. The complete variable domain, with remaining parts taken from reference TRBV9 and TRBJ1-1, reads DSGVTQTPKHLITATGQRVTLRCSPRSGDLSVYWYQQSLDQGLQFLIQYYNGEERAKGNILERFSAQQFPDLHSELNLSSLELGDSALYFCASSPNGNTEAFFGQGTRLTVV.

The rearrangement uses TRBV27 and TRBJ1-1; TRBD1 might be the D (5 bases). This CDR3 is 14 amino acids long. Germline CDR1 reads MNHEY; CDR2 reads SMNVEV (reference sequence). Trimming removed 3 bases from V and 1 base from J, with 9 bases in between. As DNA, the CDR3 is TGTGCCAGCAGTTTTCGGGGGAGGAACACTGAAGCTTTCTTT. Its translation is CASSFRGRNTEAFF.

V usage is TRBV9 and J usage is TRBJ2-7, with 9 bases that match TRBD2. The junction had 4 bases not matched to a gene; V was cut back by 0 bases and J by 3 bases. The CDR3 has 15 residues. Per the germline V gene, CDR1 is SGDLS and CDR2 is YYNGEE. CDR3 in DNA: TGTGCCAGCAGCGTAGGACTAGCGGAGGGCTACGAGCAGTACTTC. It translates to CASSVGLAEGYEQYF.